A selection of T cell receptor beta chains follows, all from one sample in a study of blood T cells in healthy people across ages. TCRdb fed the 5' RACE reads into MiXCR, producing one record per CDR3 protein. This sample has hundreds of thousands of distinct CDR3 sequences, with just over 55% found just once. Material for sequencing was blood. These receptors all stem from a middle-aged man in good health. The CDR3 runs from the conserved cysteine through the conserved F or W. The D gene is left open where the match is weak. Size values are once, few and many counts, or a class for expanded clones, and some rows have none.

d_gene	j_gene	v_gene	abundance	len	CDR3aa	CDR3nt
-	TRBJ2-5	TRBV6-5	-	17	CASSPWSDSLGTNEQYF	TGTGCCAGCAGTCCCTGGAGTGACAGCCTTGGTACCAATGAGCAGTACTTC
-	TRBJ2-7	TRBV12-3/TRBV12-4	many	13	CASSLGGGYEQYF	TGTGCCAGCAGCTTGGGGGGTGGCTACGAGCAGTACTTC
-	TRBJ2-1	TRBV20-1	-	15	CSARDIGRFYNEQFF	TGCAGTGCTAGAGACATAGGACGGTTCTACAATGAGCAGTTCTTC
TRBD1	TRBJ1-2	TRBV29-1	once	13	CSVGDRVTYGYTF	TGCAGCGTTGGGGACAGGGTTACCTATGGCTACACCTTC
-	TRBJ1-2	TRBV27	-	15	CASSLAAVGDYGYTF	TGTGCCAGCAGTTTAGCCGCCGTGGGGGACTATGGCTACACCTTC
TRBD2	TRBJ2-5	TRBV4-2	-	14	CGSSQAGGEETQYF	TGTGGCAGCAGCCAAGCGGGAGGAGAAGAGACCCAGTACTTC
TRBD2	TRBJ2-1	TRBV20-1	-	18	CSADSGTSGRGGYNEQFF	TGCAGTGCGGATTCCGGGACTAGCGGGAGAGGGGGGTACAATGAGCAGTTCTTC
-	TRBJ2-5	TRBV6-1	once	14	CASGGTSLGETQYF	TGTGCCAGCGGCGGGACATCTCTTGGAGAGACCCAGTACTTC
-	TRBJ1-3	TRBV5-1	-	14	CASSWQGAGNTIYF	TGCGCCAGCAGCTGGCAGGGTGCTGGAAACACCATATATTTT
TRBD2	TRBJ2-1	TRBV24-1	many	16	CATSDPQAGAYNEQFF	TGTGCCACCAGTGATCCGCAGGCGGGGGCCTACAATGAGCAGTTCTTC
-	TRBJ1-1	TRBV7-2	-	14	CASRIRSRDTEAFF	TGTGCCAGCAGAATCCGATCCAGGGACACTGAAGCTTTCTTT
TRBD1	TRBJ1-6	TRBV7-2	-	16	CASSLGRTGLYSPLHF	TGTGCCAGCAGCCTGGGAAGGACAGGGCTGTATTCACCCCTCCACTTT
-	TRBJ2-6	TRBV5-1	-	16	CASPWGPTFGANVLTF	TGCGCCAGTCCATGGGGGCCCACCTTTGGGGCCAACGTCCTGACTTTC
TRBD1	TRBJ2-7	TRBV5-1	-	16	CASSSPGTGALYEQYF	TGCGCCAGCAGCTCCCCCGGGACAGGGGCTCTCTACGAGCAGTACTTC
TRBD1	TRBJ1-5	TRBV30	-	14	CAWSTGTGDQPQHF	TGTGCCTGGAGCACCGGGACAGGGGATCAGCCCCAGCATTTT
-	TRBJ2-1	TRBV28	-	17	CASIPLSGTDSYNEQFF	TGTGCCAGCATTCCACTATCCGGGACCGACTCCTACAATGAGCAGTTCTTC
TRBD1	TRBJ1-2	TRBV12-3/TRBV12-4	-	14	CASSRYRGSYGYTF	TGTGCCAGCAGTCGATACAGGGGATCCTATGGCTACACCTTC
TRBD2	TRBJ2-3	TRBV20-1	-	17	CSATHPGGGRASDTQYF	TGCAGTGCCACACATCCCGGGGGCGGGAGGGCTTCAGATACGCAGTATTTT
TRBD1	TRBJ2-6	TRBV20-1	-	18	CSAERTRTGSSGANVLTF	TGCAGTGCAGAACGGACCCGGACAGGAAGCTCTGGGGCCAACGTCCTGACTTTC
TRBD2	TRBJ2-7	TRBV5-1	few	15	CASSGLGTSGYEQYF	TGCGCCAGCAGCGGCTTGGGGACTAGCGGCTACGAGCAGTACTTC
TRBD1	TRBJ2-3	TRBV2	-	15	CASTAGQGPTDTQYF	TGTGCCAGCACCGCAGGACAGGGACCCACAGATACGCAGTATTTT
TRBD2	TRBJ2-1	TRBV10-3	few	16	CAISESGAGESNEQFF	TGTGCCATCAGTGAGTCTGGAGCGGGAGAAAGTAATGAGCAGTTCTTC
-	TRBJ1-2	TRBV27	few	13	CASSFILGNGYTF	TGTGCCAGTAGTTTTATCCTGGGCAATGGCTACACCTTC
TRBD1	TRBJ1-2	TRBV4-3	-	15	CASSQNHGTGYGYTF	TGCGCCAGCAGCCAGAACCACGGGACAGGCTATGGCTACACCTTC
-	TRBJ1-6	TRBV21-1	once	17	CASSEGWTGPQFSPLHF	TGTGCCAGCAGCGAAGGGTGGACAGGGCCCCAATTTTCACCCCTCCACTTT
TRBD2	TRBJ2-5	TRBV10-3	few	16	CAISETSAGGQETQYF	TGTGCCATCAGTGAGACCTCAGCGGGAGGACAGGAGACCCAGTACTTC
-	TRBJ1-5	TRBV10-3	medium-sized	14	CAIRDPGSNQPQHF	TGTGCCATCAGAGACCCCGGGAGCAATCAGCCCCAGCATTTT
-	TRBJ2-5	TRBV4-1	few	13	CASSQEGAETQYF	TGCGCCAGCAGCCAAGAGGGGGCAGAGACCCAGTACTTC
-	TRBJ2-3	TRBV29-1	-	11	CSVGQAAEQYF	TGCAGCGTTGGACAGGCGGCCGAACAGTATTTT
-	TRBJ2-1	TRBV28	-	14	CASIARASYNEQFF	TGTGCCAGCATTGCGAGGGCCTCCTACAATGAGCAGTTCTTC
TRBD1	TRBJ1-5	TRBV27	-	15	CASSLSKTGDQPQHF	TGTGCCAGCAGTTTATCGAAGACAGGGGATCAGCCCCAGCATTTT